These 20 T cell receptor beta chains were all obtained from the same sample, sequenced in a study of T cell responses to AZD1222 COVID-19 vaccine. The data were produced by immunoSEQ multiplex PCR, yet TCRdb's version contains in-frame clones alone and is incomplete. Of about 130,000 clones in the sample, 89% were seen once. Sequences were derived from peripheral blood, sampled 28 days after the second AZD1222 dose. The source of these receptors is an adult who received the AZD1222 COVID-19 vaccine.

In DNA, the CDR3 is TGCGCCAGTGGACGGGTGACGAACACCGGGGAGCTGTTTTTT. Its protein product is CASGRVTNTGELFF. The chain links TRBV10-1 to TRBJ2-2; no clear D gene. The ends were cut back, 9 bases at V and 0 bases at J, with 11 bases in the middle. Germline-derived CDR1 and CDR2 are WNHNN and SYGVQD (reference sequence). This CDR3 comprises 14 residues.

The chain employs TRBV2 and TRBJ1-2; 7 bases are a match to TRBD1. Germline assignment: CDR1 SNHLY and CDR2 FYNNEI. The J segment lost 6 bases and the V segment lost 6 bases, leaving 7 bases of the junction unmatched. The CDR3 consists of 13 residues. CDR3 nucleotide sequence: TGTGCCAGCAGAACCCAGGGGGGGAATGGCTACACCTTC. Protein sequence: CASRTQGGNGYTF.

V and J are TRBV7-4 and TRBJ1-5, with D possibly matching TRBD1 (5 bases). Germline CDR1 reads SGHVT; CDR2 reads SQSDAQ. CDR3 length: 16 amino acids. Between the trimmed V and J ends, which lost 2 bases and 3 bases, there was a span of 14 bases. The CDR3 is CASSLFQGSVNQPQHF. For the CDR3, the DNA is TGTGCCAGCAGCTTATTCCAGGGCAGCGTCAATCAGCCCCAGCATTTT.

This chain links TRBV15 with TRBJ1-6; D not certain. This CDR3 contains 14 residues. V was shortened by 4 bases and J by 0 bases, with 4 bases between the two germline ends. CDR1 is LNHNV and CDR2 is YYDKDF in the germline V gene (reference sequence). For the CDR3, the DNA is TGTGCCACCAGCATGGGCTCCTATAATTCACCCCTCCACTTT. It codes for CATSMGSYNSPLHF. Filled out from reference TRBV15 and TRBJ1-6, the complete variable domain reads DAMVIQNPRYQVTQFGKPVTLSCSQTLNHNVMYWYQQKSSQAPKLLFHYYDKDFNNEADTPDNFQSRRPNTSFCFLDIRSPGLGDTAMYLCATSMGSYNSPLHFGNGTRLTVT.

The chain carries TRBV5-5 and TRBJ1-2; 7 bases agree with TRBD1. CDR1 and CDR2 from the germline V gene are SGHKS and YYEKEE (reference sequence). This CDR3 has 15 residues. Germline trimming cut 4 bases from V and 4 bases from J; bases unmatched to any gene: 10. The CDR3 nucleotides are TGTGCCAGCAGCCGTGAAGGCAGGGGGAGCTATGGCTACACCTTC. It yields the protein CASSREGRGSYGYTF. Combining the CDR3 with reference TRBV5-5 and TRBJ1-2 gives the whole variable domain DAGVTQSPTHLIKTRGQQVTLRCSPISGHKSVSWYQQVLGQGPQFIFQYYEKEERGRGNFPDRFSARQFPNYSSELNVNALLLGDSALYLCASSREGRGSYGYTFGSGTRLTVV.

On this clone: One junction end does not reproduce the germline sequence, and a read error may be involved. This sequence joins TRBV7-7 and TRBJ2-7; 8 nucleotides line up with TRBD2. The CDR3 totals 14 residues. Germline V lookup: CDR1 SSHAT, CDR2 FNYEAQ (reference sequence). The DNA of the CDR3 is TGTGCTAGCAGCCCCTCGGGGGGGTCCTACGAGCAGTACTTC. It specifies CASSPSGGSYEQYF.

The rearrangement uses TRBV30 and TRBJ1-2; no firm D call. Germline V gene data show CDR1 as GTSNPN and CDR2 as SVGIG (reference sequence). V dropped 4 bases and J dropped 8 bases, with 17 bases sitting between them. The CDR3 contains 13 residues. CDR3 sequence: CAWTRRFEFGYTF. The CDR3 nucleotides read TGTGCCTGGACCCGCAGGTTCGAGTTCGGCTACACCTTC.

The genes are TRBV4-2 and TRBJ1-1, with D tentatively TRBD1 (5 bases). CDR3 length equals 14 residues. V shed 1 base and J shed 5 bases, with 11 bases lying between them. CDR1 is LGHNA, CDR2 YNFKEQ, per germline. CDR3 DNA: TGTGCCAGCAGCCAAGCTTGGGGGAATACTGAAGCTTTCTTT. It translates to CASSQAWGNTEAFF.

The chain links TRBV4-1 to TRBJ1-5, with no clear D. The CDR3 is made up of 17 amino acids. V was pared by 0 bases and J by 0 bases, with 12 bases between. Germline CDR1 and CDR2: MGHRA and YSYEKL. The CDR3 region is CASSQDLRVNSNQPQHF. The CDR3 nucleotides are TGCGCCAGCAGCCAAGATCTTAGGGTAAATAGCAATCAGCCCCAGCATTTT.

This clone was counted a few times. The chain has TRBV7-9 and TRBJ1-4, with D hard to call. This CDR3 spans 12 amino acids. Per the germline V gene, CDR1 is SEHNR and CDR2 is FQNEAQ (reference sequence). V was shortened by 5 bases and J by 4 bases, with 5 bases between the two germline ends. CDR3 protein: CASSPGNEKLFF. The CDR3 nucleotides are TGTGCCAGCAGCCCCGGTAATGAAAAACTGTTTTTT.

The chain employs TRBV6-5 and TRBJ1-1; D perhaps matches TRBD1 (6 bases). CDR1 and CDR2 (germline): MNHEY, SVGAGI. The CDR3 runs 16 residues. Trimming pared 2 bases from V and 0 bases from J, leaving 13 bases between. The CDR3 DNA reads TGTGCCAGCAGTTACGGACAGCCGGGGGTGAACACTGAAGCTTTCTTT. Translating gives CASSYGQPGVNTEAFF.

The rearrangement uses TRBV5-1 and TRBJ1-6; TRBD1 agrees at 10 bases. Germline-derived CDR1 and CDR2 are SGHRS and YFSETQ. The V and J ends lost 4 bases and 9 bases, in that order; junction bases with no gene match: 7. The CDR3 extends over 15 amino acids. Here the CDR3 DNA reads TGCGCCAGCAGCGAACCGGACAGGGGGGTTTCACCCCTCCACTTT. Encoded protein: CASSEPDRGVSPLHF. Using reference TRBV5-1 and TRBJ1-6 for the parts outside the CDR3, the full variable domain is KAGVTQTPRYLIKTRGQQVTLSCSPISGHRSVSWYQQTPGQGLQFLFEYFSETQRNKGNFPGRFSGRQFSNSRSEMNVSTLELGDSALYLCASSEPDRGVSPLHFGNGTRLTVT.

V is TRBV6-5 and J is TRBJ1-3; D is perhaps TRBD1 (6 bases). V was shortened by 6 bases and J by 1 base, with 13 bases between the two germline ends. The length of the CDR3 is 15 residues. In germline, CDR1 is MNHEY, CDR2 SVGAGI. The CDR3 region is CASRATRGSGNTIYF. For the CDR3, the DNA is TGTGCCAGCAGGGCTACTAGGGGGTCTGGAAACACCATATATTTT.

The chain is built from TRBV5-1 and TRBJ2-7; TRBD2 might be the D (5 bases). This CDR3 is built from 13 residues. Germline V gives CDR1 SGHRS, CDR2 YFSETQ. V dropped 3 bases and J dropped 3 bases, with 10 bases sitting between them. In DNA form, the CDR3 reads TGCGCCAGCAGCTCAACCGGGGACTACGAGCAGTACTTC. Encoded protein: CASSSTGDYEQYF.

The genes are TRBV19 and TRBJ2-7; TRBD1 matches 8 bases. This CDR3 has 12 amino acids. The germline CDR1 and CDR2 sequences are LNHDA and SQIVND (reference sequence). V dropped 6 bases and J dropped 3; count of bases not matched to a gene: 1. The CDR3 protein is CASSRGLYEQYF. In DNA form, the CDR3 reads TGTGCCAGTAGCAGGGGGCTCTACGAGCAGTACTTC. Combining the CDR3 with reference TRBV19 and TRBJ2-7 gives the whole variable domain DGGITQSPKYLFRKEGQNVTLSCEQNLNHDAMYWYRQDPGQGLRLIYYSQIVNDFQKGDIAEGYSVSREKKESFPLTVTSAQKNPTAFYLCASSRGLYEQYFGPGTRLTVT.

The rearrangement uses TRBV28 and TRBJ2-2; D remains ambiguous. This CDR3 spans 13 amino acids. Germline V CDR1 and CDR2: MDHEN, SYDVKM. V dropped 6 bases and J dropped 2 bases, with 7 bases sitting between them. CDR3 sequence: CASRTPNTGELFF. The CDR3 DNA reads as TGTGCCAGCAGAACGCCTAACACCGGGGAGCTGTTTTTT.

The chain employs TRBV10-3 and TRBJ2-3; TRBD2 agrees at 11 bases. The CDR3 runs to 14 residues. Germline CDR1 is ENHRY and CDR2 is SYGVKD. The junction had 0 bases not matched to a gene; V was cut back by 6 bases and J by 1 base. The CDR3 coding sequence is TGTGCCATCAGGACTAGCGGGGGCACAGATACGCAGTATTTT. Amino acids: CAIRTSGGTDTQYF.

The chain joins TRBV24-1 to TRBJ1-2, with a tentative D call TRBD1 (6 bases). The CDR3 contains 13 residues. The V end lost 1 base, the J end lost 8 bases, and 10 bases lay between the germline ends. CDR1 and CDR2 (germline): KGHDR, SFDVKD. The CDR3 DNA is TGTGCCACCAGTGATTTCACAGGGAGAGGCTACACCTTC. Translated: CATSDFTGRGYTF.

The rearrangement joins TRBV6-5 to TRBJ1-6, with D tentatively TRBD1 (5 bases). Trimming removed 6 bases at V and 4 bases at J, with 10 bases between. Germline assignment: CDR1 MNHEY and CDR2 SVGAGI. The CDR3 runs to 14 residues. The DNA of the CDR3 is TGTGCCAGCAGGGGGGGGAATTATAATTCACCCCTCCACTTT. Amino acid sequence: CASRGGNYNSPLHF.

The chain has TRBV21-1 and TRBJ2-7; the table's D call TRBD2 went unverified against the DNA. TRBV21-1 is designated a pseudogene. CDR3 length equals 15 residues. The CDR3 DNA reads TGTGCCGGTCCGGGACTAGCGGAAACTTCCTACGAGCAGTACTTC. It encodes CAGPGLAETSYEQYF.